One sample yielded the 23 T cell receptor beta chains listed below, sequenced in a study of CD8 T cells in ankylosing spondylitis. The study, taken as a whole, reports: What seemed typical of ankylosing spondylitis blood was a TCR beta motif built from fewer than ten highly homologous variants.

TCRdb analysed the 5' RACE reads with MiXCR anew, one entry per CDR3 protein. The sample has some 840,000 distinct CDR3 sequences; about 11% are singletons. Their antigens remain unidentified. The sequenced material came from blood, either unsorted or a sorted T cell fraction (not recorded which). The receptor set was obtained from a male donor with ankylosing spondylitis.

The V and J genes are TRBV2 and TRBJ1-5; no clear D. Germline V CDR1 and CDR2: SNHLY, FYNNEI. Trimming took 8 bases from V and 2 from J, leaving 13 bases between them. CDR3 size: 14 residues. The DNA of the CDR3 is TGTGCCAGCTCATGGGGTTCTGGCAATCAGCCCCAGCATTTT. Its protein is CASSWGSGNQPQHF.

The chain has TRBV30 and TRBJ2-7; D is possibly TRBD1 or TRBD2 (5 bases each). The CDR3 contains 14 residues. Germline values: CDR1 GTSNPN, CDR2 SVGIG (reference sequence). Trimming pared 0 bases from V and 4 bases from J, leaving 13 bases between. As DNA, the CDR3 is TGTGCCTGGAGTGTAGGGACCCTCATTTACGAGCAGTACTTC. It codes for CAWSVGTLIYEQYF.

There are a few counts of this clonotype. The chain uses TRBV7-2 and TRBJ2-3; D gene unclear. From germline, CDR1 is SGHTA and CDR2 FQGNSA. V was pared by 1 base and J by 0 bases, with 8 bases between. The CDR3 has 15 amino acids. The DNA for the CDR3 is TGTGCCAGCAGCTTAGTTCGGTGGAGCACAGATACGCAGTATTTT. Translating gives CASSLVRWSTDTQYF.

The J gene is TRBJ1-2, the V gene TRBV28; D may be TRBD1 (5 bases). Germline-derived CDR1 and CDR2 are MDHEN and SYDVKM. Deletions cut 1 base from V and 7 bases from J, with 10 bases between. The CDR3 loop spans 13 amino acids. DNA of the CDR3: TGTGCCAGCAGTTTATTAGGGGCGCTTGGCTACACCTTC. This sequence encodes CASSLLGALGYTF.

This clonotype was seen only once. The chain employs TRBV18 and TRBJ2-5, with TRBD1 matching 7 bases. Germline CDR1 reads KGHSH; CDR2 reads LQKENI. The CDR3 spans 15 residues. V lost 6 bases to trimming and J lost 2 bases; unmatched junction nucleotides: 9. CDR3 region: CASSLTGQRQETQYF. CDR3 coding DNA: TGTGCCAGCTCCCTGACGGGACAGCGTCAAGAGACCCAGTACTTC.

The chain carries TRBV5-4 and TRBJ2-1, with 12 bases aligning to TRBD2. Germline V gene data show CDR1 as SGHNT and CDR2 as YYREEE (reference sequence). The trim removed 5 bases at V and 0 bases at J, leaving 3 bases unmatched. CDR3 length equals 16 residues. CDR3 DNA: TGTGCCAGCAGTCCGACTAGCGGGAGCTCCTACAATGAGCAGTTCTTC. This sequence encodes CASSPTSGSSYNEQFF.

Many counts were recorded for this clonotype. CDR3 loop: CSVEAASNYGYTF. The DNA for the CDR3 is TGCAGCGTTGAGGCCGCTTCAAATTATGGCTACACCTTC. V is TRBV29-1 and J is TRBJ1-2; no reliable D call. Germline CDR1 reads SQVTM; CDR2 reads ANQGSEA. Trimming cost V 3 bases and J 5 bases, with 13 bases left between them. The CDR3 covers 13 residues.

This clonotype has more than one count but fewer than ten. One end of the junction does not line up with germline, which may come from a read error. This rearrangement joins TRBV7-9 to TRBJ2-1, with D tentatively TRBD1 (7 bases). CDR3 length equals 12 residues. The V gene's germline CDR1 is SEHNR and CDR2 FQNEAQ (reference sequence). The CDR3 DNA is TGTGCCAGCAGCCCGCCGGGGGACAGTGTGGTCTTC. This gives the protein CASSPPGDSVVF.

The chain couples TRBV2 to TRBJ2-5; no reliable D call. The germline V gene encodes CDR1 SNHLY and CDR2 FYNNEI. The CDR3 spans 13 residues. The V end lost 1 base, the J end lost 2 bases, and 5 bases lay between the germline ends. CDR3 residues: CASSEERQETQYF. CDR3 DNA: TGTGCCAGCAGTGAAGAGAGACAAGAGACCCAGTACTTC.

The sample holds a few counts of this clonotype. The J gene is TRBJ2-7, the V gene TRBV4-1; no firm D call. Germline values: CDR1 MGHRA, CDR2 YSYEKL. Trimming took 2 bases from V and 0 from J, leaving 11 bases between them. CDR3 length: 15 residues. This chain's CDR3 is CASSQPGGSSYEQYF. The CDR3 nucleotides are TGCGCCAGCAGCCAACCGGGCGGTAGCTCCTACGAGCAGTACTTC.

This clonotype was detected a few times. The chain has TRBV7-2 and TRBJ2-1; TRBD2 is a possible D gene (5 bases). V lost 1 base and J lost 7, with 14 bases in between. This CDR3 is 15 amino acids long. Per germline, CDR1 SGHTA and CDR2 FQGNSA. The CDR3 is CASSLGGLAENEQFF. CDR3 DNA sequence: TGTGCCAGCAGCTTAGGTGGGCTAGCTGAGAATGAGCAGTTCTTC.

The V call is TRBV15, the J call TRBJ2-5; TRBD2 matches 11 bases. Trimming at V came to 5 bases and at J to 4 bases, leaving 15 bases not matched to a gene. CDR1 and CDR2 (germline): LNHNV, YYDKDF (reference sequence). This CDR3 has 18 amino acids. CDR3 region: CATSEGFFLLAGGETQYF. CDR3 bases: TGTGCCACCAGCGAGGGGTTTTTTCTCCTAGCGGGAGGAGAGACCCAGTACTTC.

This clonotype showed up many times. This chain links TRBV29-1 with TRBJ1-2; perhaps TRBD1 as D (6 bases). Germline CDR1 SQVTM, CDR2 ANQGSEA. The V and J ends lost 2 bases and 5 bases respectively, with 9 bases between them. This CDR3 contains 12 residues. CDR3 sequence (DNA): TGCAGCGTTGAAAACAGGGTATATGGCTACACCTTC. Its translation is CSVENRVYGYTF. Using reference TRBV29-1 and TRBJ1-2 for the parts outside the CDR3, the full variable domain is SAVISQKPSRDICQRGTSLTIQCQVDSQVTMMFWYRQQPGQSLTLIATANQGSEATYESGFVIDKFPISRPNLTFSTLTVSNMSPEDSSIYLCSVENRVYGYTFGSGTRLTVV.

There are a few counts of this clonotype. This chain connects TRBV10-3 to TRBJ1-5; D possibly corresponds to TRBD1 (6 bases). Germline V gene data show CDR1 as ENHRY and CDR2 as SYGVKD. CDR3 length: 14 residues. The V and J ends lost 4 bases and 4 bases respectively, with 11 bases between them. The CDR3 region is CAISAAGENQPQHF. CDR3 DNA sequence: TGTGCCATCAGTGCGGCAGGGGAAAATCAGCCCCAGCATTTT.

This clonotype was seen a handful of times. This chain uses TRBV20-1 with TRBJ2-7; D could derive from TRBD1 or TRBD2 (5 bases each). The V end lost 5 bases, the J end lost 0 bases, and 14 bases lay between the germline ends. The CDR3 sequence is 14 residues long. CDR1 is DFQATT and CDR2 is SNEGSKA in the germline V gene (reference sequence). The CDR3 DNA sequence: TGCAGTGCTGTCCCGGGGCTAAGCTCCTACGAGCAGTACTTC. Residues: CSAVPGLSSYEQYF.

J is TRBJ2-7 and V is TRBV6-5; TRBD1 might be the D (5 bases). CDR1 and CDR2 from the germline V gene are MNHEY and SVGAGI. The V end lost 3 bases, the J end lost 7 bases, and 22 bases lay between the germline ends. The CDR3 contains 16 residues. CDR3 nucleotide sequence: TGTGCCAGCAGTTATTCTCCTACCACAGGAATCGGGGAGCAGTACTTC. Protein sequence: CASSYSPTTGIGEQYF.

At least ten counts were recorded for this clonotype. V and J are TRBV6-1 and TRBJ1-1; no firm D call. CDR3 length equals 13 residues. V was shortened by 8 bases and J by 4 bases, with 14 bases between the two germline ends. Germline assignment: CDR1 MNHNS and CDR2 SASEGT. CDR3 sequence: CASEKETGTEAFF. The DNA of the CDR3 is TGTGCCAGCGAGAAAGAGACGGGCACTGAAGCTTTCTTT.

This clonotype was seen at least ten times. V gene TRBV7-2 combines with J gene TRBJ2-1; 9 bases are a match to TRBD2. Germline V lookup: CDR1 SGHTA, CDR2 FQGNSA. The CDR3 extends over 15 amino acids. V shed 2 bases, J shed 7 bases, and the junction held 6 bases outside the gene matches. The CDR3 reads CASSLRASGVNEQFF. As DNA, the CDR3 is TGTGCCAGCAGCTTACGGGCTAGCGGGGTGAATGAGCAGTTCTTC.

The V gene is TRBV3-1, the J gene TRBJ2-7; D is possibly TRBD1 (6 bases). The V and J ends lost 3 bases and 2 bases respectively, with 20 bases between them. The CDR3 totals 17 residues. Germline V gene data show CDR1 as LGHDT and CDR2 as YNNKEL (reference sequence). CDR3 sequence (DNA): TGTGCCAGCAGCCACACTAGGACAGCCATAAGGCCCTACGAGCAGTACTTC. Translating it yields CASSHTRTAIRPYEQYF.

J is TRBJ2-7 and V is TRBV18; D might be TRBD1 (6 bases). This CDR3 has 14 residues. Looked up from germline, CDR1 is KGHSH and CDR2 is LQKENI. V gave up 4 bases and J gave up 5 bases, with 15 bases separating them. This chain's CDR3 is CASSLRRTENEQYF. The CDR3 nucleotides are TGTGCCAGCTCACTTCGAAGGACAGAGAACGAGCAGTACTTC.

The rearrangement links TRBV5-1 to TRBJ1-6, with D possibly TRBD1 on 6 matching bases. Germline-derived CDR1 and CDR2 are SGHRS and YFSETQ. V lost 4 bases and J 7 bases, leaving 27 bases between the germline ends. CDR3 length equals 19 residues. The CDR3 is CASSPGLTGYPSENSPLHF. The CDR3 DNA sequence: TGCGCCAGCAGCCCTGGCCTGACAGGCTATCCGAGTGAAAATTCACCCCTCCACTTT.

The J gene is TRBJ2-3, the V gene TRBV20-1, with 13 bases fitting TRBD2. The ends lost 3 bases at V and 0 bases at J; junction bases unmatched: 3. Germline V gene data show CDR1 as DFQATT and CDR2 as SNEGSKA (reference sequence). The CDR3 sequence is 16 residues long. The CDR3 DNA is TGCAGTGCTAGCCGACTAGCGGGGGGTAGCACAGATACGCAGTATTTT. Protein: CSASRLAGGSTDTQYF.

This chain connects TRBV4-3 to TRBJ1-1; D unresolved. The CDR3 has 16 residues. Trimming took off 0 bases at V and 5 bases at J, with 16 bases between the two ends. CDR1 is LGHNA, CDR2 YSLEER, per germline. As DNA, the CDR3 is TGCGCCAGCAGCCAAGATTCGGTGGAGGGAGGGACTGAAGCTTTCTTT. Translated, it gives CASSQDSVEGGTEAFF.